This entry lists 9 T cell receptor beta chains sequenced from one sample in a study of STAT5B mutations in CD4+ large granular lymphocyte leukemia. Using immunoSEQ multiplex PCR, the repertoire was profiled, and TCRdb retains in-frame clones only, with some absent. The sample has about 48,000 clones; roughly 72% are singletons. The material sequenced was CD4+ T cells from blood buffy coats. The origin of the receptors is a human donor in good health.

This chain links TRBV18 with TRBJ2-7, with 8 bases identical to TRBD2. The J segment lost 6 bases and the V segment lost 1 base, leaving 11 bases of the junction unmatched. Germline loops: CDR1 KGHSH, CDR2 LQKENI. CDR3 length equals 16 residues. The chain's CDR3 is CASSPRNGGERVEQYF. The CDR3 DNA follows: TGTGCCAGCTCACCACGCAACGGGGGGGAAAGGGTCGAGCAGTACTTC.

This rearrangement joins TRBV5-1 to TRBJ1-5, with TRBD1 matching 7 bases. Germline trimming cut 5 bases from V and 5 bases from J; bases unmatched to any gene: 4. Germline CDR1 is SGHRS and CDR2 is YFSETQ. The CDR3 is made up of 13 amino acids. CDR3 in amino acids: CASRWDRDQPQHF. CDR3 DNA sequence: TGCGCCAGCAGATGGGACAGAGATCAGCCCCAGCATTTT.

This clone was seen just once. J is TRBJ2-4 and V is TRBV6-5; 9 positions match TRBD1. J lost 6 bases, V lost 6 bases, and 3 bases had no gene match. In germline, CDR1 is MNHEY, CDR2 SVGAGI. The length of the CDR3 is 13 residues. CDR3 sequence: CASRDRGRNIQYF. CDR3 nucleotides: TGTGCCAGCAGGGACAGGGGAAGAAACATTCAGTACTTC.

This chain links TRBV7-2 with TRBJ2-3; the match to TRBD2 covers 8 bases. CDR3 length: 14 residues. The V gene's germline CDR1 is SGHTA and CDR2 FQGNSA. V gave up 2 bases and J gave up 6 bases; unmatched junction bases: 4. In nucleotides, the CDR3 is TGTGCCAGCAGCTTACAAGCGGGGGCCGATACGCAGTATTTT. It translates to CASSLQAGADTQYF.

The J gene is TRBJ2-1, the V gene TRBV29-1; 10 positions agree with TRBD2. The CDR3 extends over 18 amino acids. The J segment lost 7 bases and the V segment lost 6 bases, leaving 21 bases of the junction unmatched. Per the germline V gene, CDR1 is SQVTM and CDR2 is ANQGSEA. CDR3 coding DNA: TGCAGCGTCTGGGGGAGTCTAGCGGGGGCCGGGGGGTGGAATGAGCAGTTCTTC. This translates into CSVWGSLAGAGGWNEQFF.

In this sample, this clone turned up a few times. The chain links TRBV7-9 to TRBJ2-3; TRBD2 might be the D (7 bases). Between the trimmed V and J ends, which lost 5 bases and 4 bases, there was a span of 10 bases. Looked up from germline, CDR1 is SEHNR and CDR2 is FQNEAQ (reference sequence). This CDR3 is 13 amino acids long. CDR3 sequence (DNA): TGTGCCAGCAGCAGGGGGGGCGCAGATACGCAGTATTTT. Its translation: CASSRGGADTQYF.

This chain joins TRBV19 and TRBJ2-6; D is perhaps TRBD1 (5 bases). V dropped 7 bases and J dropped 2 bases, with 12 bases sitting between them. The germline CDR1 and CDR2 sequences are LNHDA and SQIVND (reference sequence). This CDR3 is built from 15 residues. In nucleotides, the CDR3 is TGTGCCAGTAACCTCAGGGCAACTGGGGCCAACGTCCTGACTTTC. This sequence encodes CASNLRATGANVLTF.

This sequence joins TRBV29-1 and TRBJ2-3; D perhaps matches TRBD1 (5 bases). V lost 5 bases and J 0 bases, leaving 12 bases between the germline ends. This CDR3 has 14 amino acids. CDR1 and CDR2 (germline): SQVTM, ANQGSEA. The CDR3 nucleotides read TGCAGCGTTCAACAGGTTACTAGCACAGATACGCAGTATTTT. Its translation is CSVQQVTSTDTQYF.

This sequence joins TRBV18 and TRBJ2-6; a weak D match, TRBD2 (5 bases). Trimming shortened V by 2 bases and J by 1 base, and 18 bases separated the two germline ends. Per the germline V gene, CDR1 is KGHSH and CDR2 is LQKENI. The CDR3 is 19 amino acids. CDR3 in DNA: TGTGCCAGCTCACCAATGTTGGCTAATTCGGGGTCTGGGGCCAACGTCCTGACTTTC. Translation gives CASSPMLANSGSGANVLTF. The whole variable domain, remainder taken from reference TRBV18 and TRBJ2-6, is NAGVMQNPRHLVRRRGQEARLRCSPMKGHSHVYWYRQLPEEGLKFMVYLQKENIIDESGMPKERFSAEFPKEGPSILRIQQVVRGDSAAYFCASSPMLANSGSGANVLTFGAGSRLTVL.